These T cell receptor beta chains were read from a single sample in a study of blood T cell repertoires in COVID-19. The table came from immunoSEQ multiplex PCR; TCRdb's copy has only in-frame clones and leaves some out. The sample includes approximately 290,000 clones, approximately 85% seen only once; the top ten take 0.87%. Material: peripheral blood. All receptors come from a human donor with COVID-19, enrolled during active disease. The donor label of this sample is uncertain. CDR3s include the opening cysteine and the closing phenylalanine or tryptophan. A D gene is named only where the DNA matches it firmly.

CDR3: CASRTGGTNEKLFF
V: TRBV28
D: .

CDR3: CASSRSRGSGRTQETQYF
V: TRBV28
D: TRBD2

CDR3: CAWSVQGAGEKLFF
V: TRBV30
D: TRBD1

CDR3: CASSPTGGQDQPQHF
V: TRBV7-3
D: TRBD1

CDR3: CASRETGGENGYTF
V: TRBV27
D: TRBD1

CDR3: CASSTRLTPPYGYTF
V: TRBV27
D: .

CDR3: CASSYGGTEAFF
V: TRBV6-5
D: .

CDR3: CASSQDLTGPATGTDTQYF
V: TRBV4-1
D: TRBD1

CDR3: CASSLGPAGGTDTQYF
V: TRBV7-3
D: TRBD2

CDR3: CASSKILNTEAFF
V: TRBV7-9
D: .

CDR3: CASSYSLQGEQPQHF
V: TRBV6-2/TRBV6-3
D: TRBD1

CDR3: CASSPGQGKNSNQPQHF
V: TRBV6-2/TRBV6-3
D: TRBD1

CDR3: CASSLSGDTQYF
V: TRBV7-9
D: .

CDR3: CASRYGQGGHNEQFF
V: TRBV5-1
D: TRBD1

CDR3: CASSLVSGGNTEAFF
V: TRBV5-1
D: .

CDR3: CAWSVQGAEKLFF
V: TRBV30
D: TRBD1

CDR3: CASSPDSEIRGSGANVLTF
V: TRBV18
D: .

CDR3: CASSPGTGGIYGYTF
V: TRBV5-4
D: TRBD1

CDR3: CASSLTGGGYEQYF
V: TRBV3-1/TRBV3-2
D: TRBD1

CDR3: CASSFDWSSPLHF
V: TRBV7-2
D: .

CDR3: CASSLSGRQNYGYTF
V: TRBV7-2
D: .

CDR3: CASSPGGAGGTQYF
V: TRBV27
D: .

CDR3: CASSVAGRPLDTGELFF
V: TRBV9
D: TRBD2

CDR3: CASSSQVGGNEKLFF
V: TRBV28
D: .

CDR3: CASSLALMDQPQHF
V: TRBV7-2
D: .

CDR3: CASSPQGAVNTEAFF
V: TRBV3-1/TRBV3-2
D: TRBD1

CDR3: CASSFRAGNTGELFF
V: TRBV11-3
D: .

CDR3: CASSYPLTGYTEAFF
V: TRBV6-2/TRBV6-3
D: .

CDR3: CASSLWGGVQGNTIYF
V: TRBV11-2
D: .

CDR3: CAWSVRGGSDTEAFF
V: TRBV30
D: .

CDR3: CSVGGSGSPQYF
V: TRBV29-1
D: TRBD2

CDR3: CACDSGTVFAEQYF
V: TRBV30
D: TRBD1

CDR3: CASQFGYPAGNQPQHF
V: TRBV6-4
D: .

CDR3: CASSLEQGYNSPLHF
V: TRBV5-4
D: TRBD1

CDR3: CASSLNVQGVGGYTF
V: TRBV7-2
D: TRBD1

CDR3: CASSPVKGGGETQYF
V: TRBV7-9
D: .

CDR3: CASSLSSGARTNEKLFF
V: TRBV28
D: .

CDR3: CAWSVGRASTEAFF
V: TRBV30
D: .

CDR3: CASSSPADPAGVGGELFF
V: TRBV7-3
D: .

CDR3: CASSALSRVNSPLHF
V: TRBV9
D: .

CDR3: CASSLAEGSYNEQFF
V: TRBV5-1
D: .

CDR3: CASSRGTGGYNYGYTF
V: TRBV4-1
D: TRBD1

CDR3: CASSFGENTEAFF
V: TRBV12-3/TRBV12-4
D: .

CDR3: CASSSNTEAFF
V: TRBV10-1
D: .

CDR3: CASTNRALNTEAFF
V: TRBV19
D: .

CDR3: CAIRKGLAGENTGELFF
V: TRBV10-3
D: TRBD2

CDR3: CASSRTVLSNQPQHF
V: TRBV19
D: .

CDR3: CASSLNPSGNTGELFF
V: TRBV7-3
D: TRBD2

CDR3: CASSFPQTSNQPQHF
V: TRBV28
D: .

CDR3: CSVWLAGDTQYF
V: TRBV29-1
D: .

CDR3: CASSPQGSGTYNEQFF
V: TRBV4-2
D: TRBD2

CDR3: CASSPREVWGIADTQYF
V: TRBV27
D: .

CDR3: CASSRGSGGDYEQYF
V: TRBV11-1
D: .

CDR3: CASSPGTGDTGELFF
V: TRBV6-4
D: TRBD1

CDR3: CATSDPTGGQYTGELFF
V: TRBV24-1
D: TRBD1

CDR3: CASSLPRDRGPYEQYF
V: TRBV5-1
D: TRBD1

CDR3: CASSLGGPGNTIYF
V: TRBV5-1
D: .

CDR3: CASSPRGTDTQYF
V: TRBV11-3
D: .

CDR3: CASSQDPGVGSGSFYEQYF
V: TRBV4-1
D: TRBD2